This TCR beta chain comes out of a study of lung T cells in sarcoidosis with Löfgren's syndrome. About the study: Repertoire analyses centered on Löfgren's syndrome patients. Overall study findings and caveats: These T cells were suggested, not shown, to recognize a putative antigen. Shared TRAV12-1 and TRBV2 CDR3 motifs were reported across several patients. The most expanded V genes in Löfgren's patients were reportedly TRAV12-1 and TRBV2.

The ends lost 7 bases at V and 4 bases at J; junction bases unmatched: 11. Germline assignment: CDR1 MNHEY and CDR2 SVGEGT. The CDR3 sequence is 15 residues long. MiXCR was run by TCRdb on the reads, yielding one entry per CDR3 protein. Counted here are thousands of distinct CDR3 sequences, around 20% occurring once; the ten biggest clones make up less than 8.5%. Of note for this clonotype: Its antigen is not identified.

This receptor was taken from a human donor with sarcoidosis (Löfgren's syndrome or another form), or a control subject (not recorded which). The rearrangement links TRBV6-2 or TRBV6-3 to TRBJ2-7; 9 bases are a match to TRBD1. What was sequenced was CD4+ T cells from bronchoalveolar lavage. Written as DNA, the CDR3 is TGTGCCAGCACTTTGCCGGGACAGGGATTATACGAGCAGTACTTC. Its protein is CASTLPGQGLYEQYF.